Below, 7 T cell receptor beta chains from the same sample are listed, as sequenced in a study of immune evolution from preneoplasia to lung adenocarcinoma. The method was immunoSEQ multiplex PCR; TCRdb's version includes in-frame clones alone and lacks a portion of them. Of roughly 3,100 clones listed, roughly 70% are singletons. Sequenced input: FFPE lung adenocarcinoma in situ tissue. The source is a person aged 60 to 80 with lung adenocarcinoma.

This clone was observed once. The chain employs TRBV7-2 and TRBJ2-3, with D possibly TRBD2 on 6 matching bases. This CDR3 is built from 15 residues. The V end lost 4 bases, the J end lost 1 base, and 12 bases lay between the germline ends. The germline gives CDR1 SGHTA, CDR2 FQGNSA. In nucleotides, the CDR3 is TGTGCCAGCAGCTCACCCGGCGGGGGCACAGATACGCAGTATTTT. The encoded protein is CASSSPGGGTDTQYF.

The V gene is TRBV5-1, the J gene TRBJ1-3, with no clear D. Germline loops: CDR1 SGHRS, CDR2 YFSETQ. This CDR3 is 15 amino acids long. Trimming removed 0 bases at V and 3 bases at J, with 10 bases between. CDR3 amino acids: CASSLDAPNGNTIYF. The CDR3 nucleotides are TGCGCCAGCAGCTTGGATGCTCCCAATGGAAACACCATATATTTT.

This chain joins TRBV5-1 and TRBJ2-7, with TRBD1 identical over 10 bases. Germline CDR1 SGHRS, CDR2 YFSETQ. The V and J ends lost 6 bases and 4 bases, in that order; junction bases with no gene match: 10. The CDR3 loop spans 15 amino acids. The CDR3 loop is CASTLVGGQGYEQYF. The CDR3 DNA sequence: TGCGCCAGCACCCTCGTGGGGGGACAGGGGTACGAGCAGTACTTC.

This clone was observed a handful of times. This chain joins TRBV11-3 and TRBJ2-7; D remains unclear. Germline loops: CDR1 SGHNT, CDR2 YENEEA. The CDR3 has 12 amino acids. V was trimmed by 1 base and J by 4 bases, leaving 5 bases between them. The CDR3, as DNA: TGTGCCAGCAGCTTAGGGTTGTACGAGCAGTACTTC. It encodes CASSLGLYEQYF.

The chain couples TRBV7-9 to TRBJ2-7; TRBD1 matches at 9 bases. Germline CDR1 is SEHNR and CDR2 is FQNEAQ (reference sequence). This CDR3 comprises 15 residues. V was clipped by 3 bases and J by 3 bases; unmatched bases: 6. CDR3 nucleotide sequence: TGTGCCAGCAGCTTGGGGACGACAGGGGGCTACGAGCAGTACTTC. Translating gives CASSLGTTGGYEQYF.

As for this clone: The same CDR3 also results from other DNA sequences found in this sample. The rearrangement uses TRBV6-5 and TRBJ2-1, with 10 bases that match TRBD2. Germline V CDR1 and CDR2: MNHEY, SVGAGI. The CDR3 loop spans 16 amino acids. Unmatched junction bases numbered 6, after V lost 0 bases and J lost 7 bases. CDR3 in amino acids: CASSYSGAGGRNEQFF. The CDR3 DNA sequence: TGTGCCAGCAGTTACTCAGGAGCGGGGGGGCGGAATGAGCAGTTCTTC.

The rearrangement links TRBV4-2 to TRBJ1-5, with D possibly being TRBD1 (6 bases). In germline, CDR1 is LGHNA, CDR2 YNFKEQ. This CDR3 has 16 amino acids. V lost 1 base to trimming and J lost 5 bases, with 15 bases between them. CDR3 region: CASSQGGATEDQPQHF. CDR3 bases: TGTGCCAGCAGCCAAGGGGGGGCTACTGAGGATCAGCCCCAGCATTTT.